Presented here are 21 T cell receptor beta chains from one specimen sequenced in a study of cytomegalovirus exposure and HLA in healthy donors. Researchers ran the PCR with 60 Vbeta and 13 Jbeta primers. Libraries were prepared by immunoSEQ multiplex PCR; TCRdb keeps only in-frame clonotypes and omits some of them. The data show 95,000 to 120,000 clones, around 73% seen once. Sequenced: PBMCs. The receptor source for this set is a woman between 25 and 40 years old in good health and CMV-seropositive.

V and J are TRBV25-1 and TRBJ2-7, with TRBD2 identical over 10 bases. J lost 1 base, V lost 5 bases, and 11 bases had no gene match. This CDR3 comprises 17 residues. Germline lookup yields CDR1 MGHDK and CDR2 SYGVNS. CDR3 DNA sequence: TGTGCCAGCAGTCCCCCCCCCGGGACTAGCGCATCCTACGAGCAGTACTTC. Protein sequence: CASSPPPGTSASYEQYF.

The chain combines TRBV19 with TRBJ2-1; maybe TRBD1 (5 bases). CDR1 LNHDA and CDR2 SQIVND come from the germline V gene (reference sequence). This CDR3 comprises 12 residues. The V and J ends lost 5 bases and 16 bases respectively, with 18 bases between them. CDR3 nucleotide sequence: TGTGCCAGTAGTCTAACAGGCCAAGTCGAATTCTTC. Protein sequence: CASSLTGQVEFF.

V is TRBV5-8 and J is TRBJ2-1; 9 nucleotides match TRBD1. V shed 0 bases, J shed 8 bases, and the junction held 3 bases outside the gene matches. Germline-derived CDR1 and CDR2 are SGHTS and YDEGEE. CDR3 size: 14 residues. The CDR3 coding sequence is TGTGCCAGCAGCTTGGTCAGGGACAGGGATGAGCAGTTCTTC. It is translated as CASSLVRDRDEQFF.

This clone has just a few counts. The chain couples TRBV5-1 to TRBJ1-1; TRBD1 is a possible D gene (6 bases). The length of the CDR3 is 14 residues. Germline V gene data show CDR1 as SGHRS and CDR2 as YFSETQ. V lost 5 bases to trimming and J lost 0 bases, with 11 bases between them. In nucleotides, the CDR3 is TGCGCCAGCAGGTTGACAGGCGTGAACACTGAAGCTTTCTTT. As protein: CASRLTGVNTEAFF.

Here the CDR3 DNA reads TGTGCCCAGCGATTCCGAGGGTATAATGAAAAACTGTTTTTT. Translating it yields CAQRFRGYNEKLFF. The chain has TRBV30 and TRBJ1-4; D is unclear. Deletions cut 8 bases from V and 4 bases from J, with 17 bases between. CDR1 is GTSNPN and CDR2 is SVGIG in the germline V gene (reference sequence). The CDR3 covers 14 residues.

V and J are TRBV7-9 and TRBJ1-4; D perhaps matches TRBD1 (6 bases). The CDR3 has 16 amino acids. V was trimmed by 2 bases and J by 4 bases, leaving 14 bases between them. Per the germline V gene, CDR1 is SEHNR and CDR2 is FQNEAQ (reference sequence). The CDR3 DNA is TGTGCCAGCAGCTTAAAAGGGGGTACCGTTAATGAAAAACTGTTTTTT. Its protein is CASSLKGGTVNEKLFF.

The chain links TRBV10-2 to TRBJ2-5, with TRBD2 identical over 13 bases. Trimming at V came to 3 bases and at J to 1 base, leaving 5 bases not matched to a gene. Germline loops: CDR1 WSHSY, CDR2 SAAADI. This CDR3 is 17 amino acids long. CDR3 in DNA: TGCGCCAGCAGTGAACTAGCGGGAGGGAGCCTCCAAGAGACCCAGTACTTC. Protein sequence: CASSELAGGSLQETQYF.

The chain couples TRBV19 to TRBJ1-2; D not certain. CDR3 length: 13 amino acids. The germline gives CDR1 LNHDA, CDR2 SQIVND (reference sequence). V was cut by 5 bases and J by 7 bases, with 14 bases left in between. The CDR3 here is CASSVWTGSGYTF. CDR3 bases: TGTGCCAGTAGTGTATGGACGGGATCTGGCTACACCTTC.

This clone was seen a handful of times. The V gene is TRBV11-2, the J gene TRBJ2-7, with D perhaps TRBD2 (5 bases). V was pared by 5 bases and J by 5 bases, with 25 bases between. The CDR3 spans 17 residues. Germline V gene data show CDR1 as SGHAT and CDR2 as FQNNGV. Here the CDR3 DNA reads TGTGCCAGCAGCGAGAGACCGCAAGGGAGAATATCGGACGAGCAGTACTTC. It is translated as CASSERPQGRISDEQYF.

The gene calls are TRBV19 and TRBJ2-7, with 7 bases that match TRBD1. The CDR3 extends over 14 amino acids. The junction had 5 bases not matched to a gene; V was cut back by 4 bases and J by 2 bases. Germline values: CDR1 LNHDA, CDR2 SQIVND (reference sequence). The CDR3 loop reads CASSSRDRTYEQYF. The CDR3 nucleotides are TGTGCCAGTAGTAGCCGGGACAGAACCTACGAGCAGTACTTC.

The chain uses TRBV7-3 and TRBJ2-1; TRBD2 matches at 11 bases. Losses at the gene ends were 5 bases for V and 9 bases for J; bases not matched to a gene: 3. CDR3 length equals 13 residues. CDR1 is SGHTA and CDR2 is FQGTGA in the germline V gene. Here the CDR3 DNA reads TGTGCCAGCAGCCACGGGACTAGCGGTGAGCAGTTCTTC. Its translation: CASSHGTSGEQFF. The full variable domain, its missing parts supplied by reference TRBV7-3 and TRBJ2-1, is GAGVSQTPSNKVTEKGKYVELRCDPISGHTALYWYRQSLGQGPEFLIYFQGTGAADDSGLPNDRFFAVRPEGSVSTLKIQRTERGDSAVYLCASSHGTSGEQFFGPGTRLTVL.

The rearrangement uses TRBV29-1 and TRBJ2-7; weak D call: TRBD1 (5 bases). Trimming left V 5 bases short and J 2 bases short, with 13 bases between. Germline V CDR1 and CDR2: SQVTM, ANQGSEA. The CDR3 has 13 amino acids. CDR3 residues: CSVSTGDAYEQYF. The CDR3 DNA is TGCAGCGTTTCTACAGGTGACGCCTACGAGCAGTACTTC.

This sequence joins TRBV6-1 and TRBJ2-5; D ambiguous. This CDR3 region has 14 residues. The V and J ends lost 1 base and 2 bases respectively, with 8 bases between them. Germline CDR1 MNHNS, CDR2 SASEGT. CDR3 nucleotide sequence: TGTGCCAGCAGTGAAGTGGGCATTCAAGAGACCCAGTACTTC. As protein: CASSEVGIQETQYF.

The chain employs TRBV18 and TRBJ1-6; possible D gene TRBD1, 5 bases. The germline V gene has CDR1 KGHSH and CDR2 LQKENI. There are 16 residues in the CDR3. The V end was cut by 2 bases, the J end by 8 bases, with 16 bases between. The chain's CDR3 is CASSPKPGGRDSPLHF. The CDR3 DNA is TGTGCCAGCTCACCAAAACCTGGGGGGAGGGATTCACCCCTCCACTTT.

The chain has TRBV6-1 and TRBJ2-5; possible D gene TRBD1, 6 bases. V gave up 2 bases and J gave up 7 bases, with 23 bases separating them. Germline values: CDR1 MNHNS, CDR2 SASEGT. CDR3 length equals 17 residues. The CDR3 region has the DNA TGTGCCAGCAGTGAACAGGCGGCAGGGGCCGCCGTAGGGACCCAGTACTTC. Protein: CASSEQAAGAAVGTQYF.

This clone was detected only a few times. V usage is TRBV5-1 and J usage is TRBJ2-4; TRBD2 matches 16 bases. V was pared by 4 bases and J by 12 bases, with 10 bases of the junction left unmatched. This CDR3 spans 16 amino acids. The germline V gene encodes CDR1 SGHRS and CDR2 YFSETQ. The CDR3 is CASSNGTSGGAWRQYF. As DNA, the CDR3 is TGCGCCAGCAGCAACGGGACTAGCGGGGGGGCTTGGCGTCAGTACTTC.

J is TRBJ1-6 and V is TRBV6-5; D remains unclear. The CDR3 totals 14 residues. Germline V lookup: CDR1 MNHEY, CDR2 SVGAGI. Trimming shortened V by 1 base and J by 7 bases, and 8 bases separated the two germline ends. CDR3 DNA: TGTGCCAGCAGTTACTTGGAACTAAATTCACCCCTCCACTTT. It encodes CASSYLELNSPLHF.

In its sample, this clone was seen once. The rearrangement links TRBV4-1 to TRBJ2-1; 7 nucleotides align to TRBD1. Germline CDR1 and CDR2: MGHRA and YSYEKL. The CDR3 runs to 15 residues. The V gene end was trimmed by 5 bases and the J gene end by 7 bases; junction bases not matched to a gene: 11. The CDR3 bases are TGCGCCAGCAGCTTCCGTGGGCAGGGGGAAAATGAGCAGTTCTTC. Protein product: CASSFRGQGENEQFF.

The V call is TRBV5-1, the J call TRBJ2-5, with 9 bases lining up with TRBD2. The germline V gene has CDR1 SGHRS and CDR2 YFSETQ. The V gene end was trimmed by 0 bases and the J gene end by 5 bases; junction bases not matched to a gene: 8. The CDR3 spans 16 residues. The CDR3 reads CASSLAMAGGQETQYF. DNA for the CDR3: TGCGCCAGCAGCTTGGCCATGGCGGGGGGGCAGGAGACCCAGTACTTC.

J is TRBJ2-1 and V is TRBV9, with a weak D call TRBD2 (5 bases). This CDR3 has 15 amino acids. CDR1 SGDLS and CDR2 YYNGEE come from the germline V gene. V was trimmed by 0 bases and J by 2 bases, leaving 9 bases between them. The CDR3: CASSVEAVAYNEQFF. DNA for the CDR3: TGTGCCAGCAGCGTAGAAGCGGTCGCCTACAATGAGCAGTTCTTC.

The chain employs TRBV29-1 and TRBJ2-5, with D uncertain. The J call could be wrong; TRBJ2-7 is a better fit for the DNA end. The germline V gene encodes CDR1 SQVTM and CDR2 ANQGSEA. The CDR3 is 12 amino acids. The CDR3: CSVVKSSYEQYF. DNA for the CDR3: TGCAGCGTTGTAAAAAGCTCCTACGAGCAGTACTTC.